These 3 T cell receptor beta chains share one sample of origin, sequenced in a study of somatic mutations in cytotoxic T cells in rheumatoid arthritis. Using immunoSEQ multiplex PCR, the repertoire was profiled, and TCRdb retains in-frame clones only, with some absent. This table holds more than 5,500 clones, about 70% found once. The sample taken for sequencing was CD8+ T cells sorted from blood. These receptors were obtained from an adult with rheumatoid arthritis.

In its sample, this clone was seen once. V usage is TRBV2 and J usage is TRBJ1-2, with a possible D match to TRBD1 (5 bases). V was cut by 6 bases and J by 14 bases, with 16 bases left in between. The CDR3 length is 11 residues. CDR1 is SNHLY and CDR2 is FYNNEI in the germline V gene. The CDR3 is CASRGGHAVTF. In DNA, the CDR3 is TGTGCCAGCAGGGGTGGACACGCGGTTACCTTC.

The chain has TRBV14 and TRBJ1-5; D is possibly TRBD1 (5 bases). V was cut by 0 bases and J by 2 bases, with 26 bases left in between. Looked up from germline, CDR1 is SGHDN and CDR2 is FVKESK. This CDR3 is built from 21 residues. The CDR3 sequence: CASSQDHRGRGLERGNQPQHF. Here the CDR3 DNA reads TGTGCCAGCAGCCAAGATCATCGGGGAAGGGGATTGGAGAGGGGCAATCAGCCCCAGCATTTT. Variable domain in full (rest from reference TRBV14 and TRBJ1-5): EAGVTQFPSHSVIEKGQTVTLRCDPISGHDNLYWYRRVMGKEIKFLLHFVKESKQDESGMPNNRFLAERTGGTYSTLKVQPAELEDSGVYFCASSQDHRGRGLERGNQPQHFGDGTRLSIL.

This clone is medium-sized in the sample. This rearrangement joins TRBV7-9 to TRBJ2-6; D not resolved. The germline V gene has CDR1 SEHNR and CDR2 FQNEAQ (reference sequence). Trimming removed 5 bases from V and 1 base from J, with 21 bases in between. The CDR3 has 19 residues. CDR3 in DNA: TGTGCCAGCAGCCCTGGGGTGGCAGATTCCCTTTCTGGGGCCAACGTCCTGACTTTC. Translating it yields CASSPGVADSLSGANVLTF.